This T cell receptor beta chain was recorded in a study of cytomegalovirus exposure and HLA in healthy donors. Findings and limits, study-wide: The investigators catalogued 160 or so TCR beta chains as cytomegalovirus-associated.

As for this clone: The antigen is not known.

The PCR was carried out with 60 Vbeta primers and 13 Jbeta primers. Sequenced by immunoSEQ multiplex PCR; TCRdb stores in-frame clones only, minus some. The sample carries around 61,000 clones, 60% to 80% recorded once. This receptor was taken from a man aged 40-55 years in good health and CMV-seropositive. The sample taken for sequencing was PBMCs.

CDR3: CASSLVAGSYNSPLHF. DNA for the CDR3: TGTGCCAGCAGCTTAGTTGCGGGCTCCTATAATTCACCCCTCCACTTT. The V call is TRBV7-8, the J call TRBJ1-6; D unclear. Per the germline V gene, CDR1 is SGHVS and CDR2 is FQNEAQ. The CDR3 has 16 residues. The germline V and J ends were trimmed by 1 base and 0 bases, with 7 bases remaining between them.